Sequencing of this TCR beta chain was carried out in a study of T cell responses to AZD1222 COVID-19 vaccine. Clones were sequenced by immunoSEQ multiplex PCR, and TCRdb holds only the in-frame ones, with some missing. The sample shows some 130,000 clones, roughly 90% of them seen only once. Sequencing used peripheral blood, obtained 28 days after the second AZD1222 dose. The source is an adult who received the AZD1222 COVID-19 vaccine.

The CDR3 protein is CASSSAGTDRWEQYF. The CDR3 DNA reads TGTGCCAGCAGCAGCGCCGGGACCGACCGCTGGGAGCAGTACTTC. V usage is TRBV28 and J usage is TRBJ2-7, with D perhaps matching TRBD1 or TRBD2 (5 bases each). The CDR3 length is 15 residues. The V gene lost 6 bases and the J gene lost 7 bases, with 22 bases spanning the gap. Germline V gene sequence: CDR1 MDHEN, CDR2 SYDVKM.